This is a list of T cell receptor beta chains from one sample in a study of control samples from healthy donors and cancer patients. Method: immunoSEQ multiplex PCR; TCRdb's copy keeps in-frame clones and lacks some. The table includes 170,000 or so clones, about 91% detected once. The sequencing input was blood. Receptor source: a woman aged 35 to 49 in good health. Each CDR3 is given with its conserved first and last residue. D genes are given only for firm matches. Not every row has a clone size; where given, it reads once, few, many or a size class.

j_call | v_call | clone_size | d_call | cdr3_aa | cdr3_nt
TRBJ1-3 | TRBV12-3/TRBV12-4 | - | - | CASSPTGPAGVYF | TGTGCCAGCAGCCCCACAGGACCTGCCGGCGTATATTTT
TRBJ2-7 | TRBV9 | - | - | CASSVGGTPDYEQYF | TGTGCCAGCAGCGTCGGCGGGACTCCAGATTACGAGCAGTACTTC
TRBJ1-5 | TRBV27 | - | - | CASSLTDSYQPQHF | TGTGCCAGCAGCCTAACGGACAGTTATCAGCCCCAGCATTTT
TRBJ1-1 | TRBV28 | - | - | CASSPLETNTEAFF | TGTGCCAGCAGTCCGCTGGAGACCAACACTGAAGCTTTCTTT
TRBJ2-2 | TRBV3-1/TRBV3-2 | - | TRBD1 | CASSHGQGQAGELFF | TGTGCCAGCAGCCACGGACAGGGTCAAGCCGGGGAGCTGTTTTTT
TRBJ2-2 | TRBV18 | - | - | CASSRQANTGELFF | TGTGCCAGCTCACGACAGGCCAACACCGGGGAGCTGTTTTTT
TRBJ1-2 | TRBV3-1/TRBV3-2 | - | - | CASSPRQTPNYGYTF | TGTGCCAGCAGCCCGAGACAGACTCCTAACTATGGCTACACCTTC
TRBJ1-2 | TRBV19 | - | - | CASSILFSVYGYTF | TGTGCCAGTAGTATCCTCTTTTCGGTCTATGGCTACACCTTC
TRBJ2-5 | TRBV5-4 | - | - | CASSSQDAETQYF | TGTGCCAGCAGCTCACAGGATGCAGAGACCCAGTACTTC
TRBJ1-5 | TRBV6-2/TRBV6-3 | - | - | CASSRTPWNSNQPQHF | TGTGCCAGCAGCCGGACACCGTGGAATAGCAATCAGCCCCAGCATTTT
TRBJ1-5 | TRBV6-5 | - | - | CASRHKGGNQPQHF | TGTGCCAGCAGACACAAGGGGGGGAATCAGCCCCAGCATTTT
TRBJ1-1 | TRBV19 | - | TRBD1 | CASSIGQNRGTFF | TGTGCCAGTAGTATAGGGCAGAACAGGGGGACTTTCTTT
TRBJ1-2 | TRBV5-1 | - | - | CASSLDPGVKVLDTF | TGCGCCAGCAGCTTGGATCCGGGAGTCAAGGTTCTCGACACCTTC
TRBJ1-2 | TRBV7-9 | - | TRBD1 | CASSLSFEKDRPYGYTF | TGTGCCAGCAGCTTATCTTTTGAGAAGGACAGGCCTTATGGCTACACCTTC
TRBJ1-1 | TRBV7-9 | - | - | CASSFATDLTEAFF | TGTGCCAGCAGCTTCGCAACAGACCTCACTGAAGCTTTCTTT
TRBJ2-7 | TRBV2 | - | TRBD1 | CASMGQGTMNEQYF | TGTGCCAGCATGGGACAGGGTACGATGAACGAGCAGTACTTC
TRBJ1-4 | TRBV6-1 | - | TRBD1 | CASSENMGQSGGLFF | TGTGCCAGCAGTGAAAACATGGGACAGTCGGGGGGACTGTTTTTT
TRBJ1-6 | TRBV5-1 | - | - | CASSEQGYNSPLHF | TGCGCCAGCAGCGAACAGGGATATAATTCACCCCTCCACTTT
TRBJ1-1 | TRBV29-1 | - | - | CSVGYRAGTEAFF | TGCAGCGTGGGATACAGGGCAGGGACTGAAGCTTTCTTT
TRBJ1-6 | TRBV14 | - | - | CASSHQGRNTSPLHF | TGTGCCAGCAGCCACCAGGGAAGGAATACTTCACCCCTCCACTTT
TRBJ1-2 | TRBV5-5 | - | TRBD1 | CASSPDRANYGYTF | TGTGCCAGCAGCCCGGACAGGGCGAACTATGGCTACACCTTC
TRBJ2-5 | TRBV5-1 | - | - | CASSPLLGETQYF | TGCGCCAGCAGCCCCCTGCTCGGAGAGACCCAGTACTTC
TRBJ2-4 | TRBV24-1 | - | TRBD2 | CATSDPRGGGAKNIQYF | TGTGCCACCAGTGATCCTCGCGGGGGGGGAGCCAAAAACATTCAGTACTTC
TRBJ1-1 | TRBV15 | - | - | CATSGEPRVTTEAFF | TGTGCCACCAGCGGAGAGCCACGGGTTACTACTGAAGCTTTCTTT
TRBJ2-7 | TRBV6-5 | - | TRBD2 | CASSYSLAGVYEQYF | TGTGCCAGCAGTTACTCACTAGCGGGGGTCTACGAGCAGTACTTC
TRBJ1-3 | TRBV7-9 | few | TRBD1 | CASSPPSYGSRPGGLAIYF | TGTGCCAGCAGCCCGCCTTCTTATGGAAGTCGCCCAGGGGGCTTAGCCATATATTTT
TRBJ2-1 | TRBV11-2 | - | TRBD1 | CASRKTGAEQFF | TGTGCCAGCCGTAAGACAGGGGCTGAGCAGTTCTTC
TRBJ1-5 | TRBV6-6 | - | - | CASSYQTGWSQPQHF | TGTGCCAGCAGTTACCAGACAGGTTGGAGTCAGCCCCAGCATTTT
TRBJ2-2 | TRBV11-3 | - | - | CASSPPNTGELFF | TGTGCCAGCAGCCCACCTAATACCGGGGAGCTGTTTTTT
TRBJ2-5 | TRBV3-1/TRBV3-2 | - | - | CASSPRDWYQETQYF | TGTGCCAGCAGCCCCCGGGACTGGTACCAAGAGACCCAGTACTTC
TRBJ2-7 | TRBV19 | - | TRBD2 | CASAGLAGGPREQYF | TGTGCCAGTGCTGGACTAGCGGGGGGGCCTCGTGAGCAGTACTTC
TRBJ2-4 | TRBV5-3 | - | - | CARSLVGIEYPKNIQYF | TGTGCCAGAAGCTTGGTTGGGATTGAATATCCCAAAAACATTCAGTACTTC
TRBJ2-7 | TRBV10-3 | - | TRBD2 | CAIRSGGAIGDEQYF | TGTGCCATCAGGAGCGGGGGGGCCATCGGGGACGAGCAGTACTTC
TRBJ1-4 | TRBV12-3/TRBV12-4 | once | TRBD1 | CASRQGSEKLFF | TGTGCCAGCCGACAGGGGAGCGAAAAACTGTTTTTT
TRBJ2-5 | TRBV7-7 | - | TRBD2 | CASSFRTSTQETQYF | TGTGCCAGCAGCTTCCGGACTAGCACCCAAGAGACCCAGTACTTC
TRBJ2-5 | TRBV7-9 | once | - | CASSVQGAQETQYF | TGTGCCAGCAGCGTTCAGGGAGCCCAAGAGACCCAGTACTTC
TRBJ1-4 | TRBV5-1 | few | - | CASSLEMPTNEKLFF | TGCGCCAGCAGCTTGGAAATGCCAACTAATGAAAAACTGTTTTTT
TRBJ1-2 | TRBV6-5 | few | TRBD1 | CASSYIRTGGGYGYTF | TGTGCCAGCAGTTATATAAGGACAGGGGGCGGCTATGGCTACACCTTC
TRBJ1-6 | TRBV19 | - | - | CASSAQGSSYNSPLHF | TGTGCCAGTAGTGCCCAGGGGAGCTCCTATAATTCACCCCTCCACTTT
TRBJ1-1 | TRBV5-1 | once | TRBD1 | CASSFTTTGSAEAFF | TGCGCCAGCAGCTTTACCACGACAGGGTCTGCTGAAGCTTTCTTT
TRBJ2-7 | TRBV19 | - | TRBD1 | CASSYTGGLSSYEQYF | TGTGCCAGTAGTTACACAGGGGGCTTAAGCTCCTACGAGCAGTACTTC
TRBJ2-2 | TRBV9 | - | - | CASSVVTNTGELFF | TGTGCCAGCAGCGTAGTGACGAACACCGGGGAGCTGTTTTTT
TRBJ2-1 | TRBV5-1 | - | TRBD2 | CASSPLTSGGPEQFF | TGCGCCAGCAGCCCGCTGACTAGCGGGGGACCTGAGCAGTTCTTC
TRBJ2-7 | TRBV27 | - | TRBD1 | CASRGQAYEQYF | TGTGCCAGCAGAGGACAGGCCTACGAGCAGTACTTC
TRBJ2-1 | TRBV6-1 | - | - | CASSEPSSYNEQFF | TGTGCCAGCAGTGAACCCAGCTCCTACAATGAGCAGTTCTTC
TRBJ2-2 | TRBV15 | - | TRBD1 | CATGQGTVGELFF | TGTGCCACCGGGCAGGGGACAGTCGGGGAGCTGTTTTTT
TRBJ1-2 | TRBV19 | once | - | CASSMPFTGNSYGYTF | TGTGCCAGTAGTATGCCATTTACAGGGAACTCGTATGGCTACACCTTC
TRBJ1-1 | TRBV5-1 | - | - | CASSREGDTEAFF | TGCGCCAGCAGCAGGGAAGGGGACACTGAAGCTTTCTTT
TRBJ1-5 | TRBV6-6 | - | TRBD1 | CASSWTGGEPQHF | TGTGCCAGCAGTTGGACAGGGGGGGAGCCCCAGCATTTT
TRBJ1-2 | TRBV29-1 | - | - | CSVEPREGGYTF | TGCAGCGTTGAGCCCCGGGAAGGAGGCTACACCTTC
TRBJ2-2 | TRBV12-3/TRBV12-4 | few | - | CASSLGNTGELFF | TGTGCCAGCAGTTTAGGTAACACCGGGGAGCTGTTTTTT
TRBJ1-5 | TRBV7-8 | - | - | CASSLRRANQPQHF | TGTGCCAGCAGCTTAAGGAGGGCCAATCAGCCCCAGCATTTT
TRBJ1-4 | TRBV7-2 | - | - | CASSPRRGGGEKLFF | TGTGCCAGCAGCCCGAGAAGGGGGGGCGGTGAAAAACTGTTTTTT
TRBJ1-1 | TRBV5-1 | - | - | CASRVTEAFF | TGCGCCAGCCGGGTGACTGAAGCTTTCTTT
TRBJ2-7 | TRBV2 | - | - | CASSGAYEQYF | TGTGCCAGCAGTGGCGCCTACGAGCAGTACTTC
TRBJ1-4 | TRBV7-8 | few | TRBD1 | CASSSTTGGAGEKLFF | TGTGCCAGCAGCTCTACCACAGGGGGCGCGGGTGAAAAACTGTTTTTT
TRBJ2-7 | TRBV10-1 | - | - | CASSEGTDYEQYF | TGCGCCAGCAGTGAGGGGACCGACTACGAGCAGTACTTC
TRBJ1-4 | TRBV9 | - | - | CASSATGNTNEKLFF | TGTGCCAGCAGCGCAACAGGGAACACTAATGAAAAACTGTTTTTT
TRBJ2-7 | TRBV5-4 | - | - | CASSLSQEEQYF | TGTGCCAGCAGCTTGTCCCAGGAGGAGCAGTACTTC
TRBJ1-1 | TRBV10-3 | - | - | CAITQQGRNTEAFF | TGTGCCATCACCCAGCAGGGGAGGAACACTGAAGCTTTCTTT